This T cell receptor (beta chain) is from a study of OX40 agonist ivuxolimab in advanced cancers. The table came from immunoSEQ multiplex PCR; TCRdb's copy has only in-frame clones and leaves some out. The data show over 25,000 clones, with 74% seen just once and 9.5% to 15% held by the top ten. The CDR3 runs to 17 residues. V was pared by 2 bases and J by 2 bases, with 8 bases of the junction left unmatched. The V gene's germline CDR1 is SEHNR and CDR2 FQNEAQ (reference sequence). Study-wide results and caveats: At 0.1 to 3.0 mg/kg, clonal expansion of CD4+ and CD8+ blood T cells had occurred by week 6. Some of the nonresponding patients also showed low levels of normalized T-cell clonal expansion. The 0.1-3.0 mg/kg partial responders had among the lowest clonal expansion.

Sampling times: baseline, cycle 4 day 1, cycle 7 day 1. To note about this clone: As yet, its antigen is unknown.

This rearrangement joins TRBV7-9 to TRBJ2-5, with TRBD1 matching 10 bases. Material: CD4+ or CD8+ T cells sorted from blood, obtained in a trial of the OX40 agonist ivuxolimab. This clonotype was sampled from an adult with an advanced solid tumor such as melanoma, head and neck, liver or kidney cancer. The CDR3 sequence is CASSLTGRTGGQETQYF. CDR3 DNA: TGTGCCAGCAGCTTAACCGGCCGGACAGGGGGACAAGAGACCCAGTACTTC.